This is a list of T cell receptor beta chains from one sample in a study of T cells in tuberculosis. Profiled with immunoSEQ multiplex PCR; TCRdb holds only in-frame clones, not every one. Of roughly 44,000 clones listed, nearly 95% were seen once; the top ten hold 6% to 8%. Sequences were obtained from PBMCs. Receptors originate from a donor aged 10-35 years with latent tuberculosis or without tuberculosis infection. Both conserved end residues are part of each CDR3. The order of the fields is V gene, J gene, CDR3 protein.

V: TRBV29-1
J: TRBJ2-3
CDR3: CSVEIAGAWDTQYF

V: TRBV6-5
J: TRBJ1-2
CDR3: CASSYGAAYYGYTF

V: TRBV5-6
J: TRBJ1-1
CDR3: CASSLLSGMSAEAFF

V: TRBV14
J: TRBJ2-7
CDR3: CASSLYNREQLF

V: TRBV15
J: TRBJ1-5
CDR3: CATSTTPRAGPNQPQHF

V: TRBV4-2
J: TRBJ2-7
CDR3: CASSQQQGGSEQYF

V: TRBV7-9
J: TRBJ1-2
CDR3: CASSLDSGYYGYTF

V: TRBV5-6
J: TRBJ2-2
CDR3: CASSFPGQGVTGELFF

V: TRBV5-6
J: TRBJ2-4
CDR3: CASSPGQFRAKNIQYF

V: TRBV5-1
J: TRBJ1-1
CDR3: CASSFSFDRGNTEAFF

V: TRBV7-2
J: TRBJ1-3
CDR3: CASSLEQGASGNTIYF

V: TRBV5-1
J: TRBJ2-1
CDR3: CASSLEGGHEQFF

V: TRBV7-9
J: TRBJ1-4
CDR3: CASSLWGQSNEKLFF

V: TRBV18
J: TRBJ1-2
CDR3: CASSEQADYGYTF

V: TRBV5-4
J: TRBJ2-7
CDR3: CASSRGQLDYEQYF

V: TRBV5-1
J: TRBJ1-4
CDR3: CASSLEGGGEKLFF

V: TRBV18
J: TRBJ2-5
CDR3: CASSREETQYF

V: TRBV25-1
J: TRBJ1-3
CDR3: CASSEYQGSGNTIYF

V: TRBV4-1
J: TRBJ1-1
CDR3: CASSAGKLTEAFF

V: TRBV5-5
J: TRBJ2-6
CDR3: CASIPGYGANVLTF

V: TRBV27
J: TRBJ1-1
CDR3: CASSGTGSHEAFF

V: TRBV5-1
J: TRBJ2-7
CDR3: CASSLGLDRGIEQYF

V: TRBV27
J: TRBJ2-3
CDR3: CASSPSTDTQYF

V: TRBV6-5
J: TRBJ1-1
CDR3: CASTKQGSTEAFF

V: TRBV6-5
J: TRBJ1-5
CDR3: CASSRQYPSNQPQHF

V: TRBV20-1
J: TRBJ1-2
CDR3: CSAWDNGYTF

V: TRBV4-1
J: TRBJ1-5
CDR3: CASSQAGGLNQPQHF

V: TRBV5-4
J: TRBJ1-3
CDR3: CARNRDREYTIYF

V: TRBV7-8
J: TRBJ1-3
CDR3: CASSLFDSFSGNTIYF

V: TRBV19
J: TRBJ1-3
CDR3: CASSTRDSGNTIYF

V: TRBV6-5
J: TRBJ2-1
CDR3: CASISSGGASYNEQFF

V: TRBV4-1
J: TRBJ1-3
CDR3: CASSQEAALLGNTIYF

V: TRBV6-1
J: TRBJ2-1
CDR3: CASTHRRERYNEQFF

V: TRBV27
J: TRBJ2-7
CDR3: CASSPLGLARVAGVTLEQYF

V: TRBV5-1
J: TRBJ1-2
CDR3: CASSAGTENYGYTF

V: TRBV2
J: TRBJ1-2
CDR3: CASSTVGGYGYTF

V: TRBV9
J: TRBJ2-7
CDR3: CASSVASGNYEQYF

V: TRBV7-8
J: TRBJ1-1
CDR3: CASGLQINTEAFF

V: TRBV4-1
J: TRBJ2-1
CDR3: CASSPFVRESYNEQFF

V: TRBV6-5
J: TRBJ2-7
CDR3: CASSYSGVAASYEQYF

V: TRBV19
J: TRBJ2-7
CDR3: CASSSRAVQGDGEQYF

V: TRBV7-2
J: TRBJ2-1
CDR3: CASSLKGPRGGSYNEQFF

V: TRBV2
J: TRBJ2-3
CDR3: CASSENRVTDTQYF

V: TRBV6-1
J: TRBJ2-7
CDR3: CASSVRGVGSYEQYF

V: TRBV7-9
J: TRBJ2-1
CDR3: CASSLGLAADYYNEQFF

V: TRBV6-6
J: TRBJ1-2
CDR3: CASSPQGLGSGYTF

V: TRBV4-1
J: TRBJ2-7
CDR3: CASSQEVRDSYYEQYF

V: TRBV7-6
J: TRBJ1-1
CDR3: CASSFGETNTEAFF

V: TRBV5-1
J: TRBJ2-7
CDR3: CASSWGQEDTYEQYF

V: TRBV5-4
J: TRBJ1-1
CDR3: CASSPLVAEPFSTEAFF

V: TRBV19
J: TRBJ2-1
CDR3: CASTDQGNNEQFF